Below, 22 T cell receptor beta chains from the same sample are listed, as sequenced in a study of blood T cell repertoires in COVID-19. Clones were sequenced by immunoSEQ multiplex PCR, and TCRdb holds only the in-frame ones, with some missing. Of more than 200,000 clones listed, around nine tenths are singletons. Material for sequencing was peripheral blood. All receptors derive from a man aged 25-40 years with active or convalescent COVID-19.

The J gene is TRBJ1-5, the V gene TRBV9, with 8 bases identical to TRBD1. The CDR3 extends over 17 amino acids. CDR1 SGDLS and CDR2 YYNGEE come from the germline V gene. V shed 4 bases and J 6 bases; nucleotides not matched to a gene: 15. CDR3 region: CASSSHRGKSPGQPQHF. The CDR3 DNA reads TGTGCCAGCAGCTCCCACAGGGGGAAATCGCCCGGTCAGCCCCAGCATTTT.

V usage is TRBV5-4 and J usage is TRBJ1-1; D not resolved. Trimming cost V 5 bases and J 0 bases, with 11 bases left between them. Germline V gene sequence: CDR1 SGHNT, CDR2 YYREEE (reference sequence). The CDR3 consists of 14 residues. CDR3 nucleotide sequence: TGTGCCAGCAGGTCGGCGGGCGTGAACACTGAAGCTTTCTTT. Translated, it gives CASRSAGVNTEAFF.

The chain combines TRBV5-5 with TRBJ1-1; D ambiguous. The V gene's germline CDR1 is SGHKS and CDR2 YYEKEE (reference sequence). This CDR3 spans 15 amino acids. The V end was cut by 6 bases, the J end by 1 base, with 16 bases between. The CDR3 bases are TGTGCCAGCAACTTAATGACGGCGGCGAACACTGAAGCTTTCTTT. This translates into CASNLMTAANTEAFF.

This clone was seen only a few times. CDR3 region: CASSKVGTRDYEQYF. CDR3 sequence (DNA): TGTGCCAGCAGCAAAGTTGGGACAAGAGACTACGAGCAGTACTTC. This chain uses TRBV21-1 with TRBJ2-7; the D call in the table, TRBD1, was not verified against the DNA. TRBV21-1 is tagged as a pseudogene. The CDR3 length is 15 residues.

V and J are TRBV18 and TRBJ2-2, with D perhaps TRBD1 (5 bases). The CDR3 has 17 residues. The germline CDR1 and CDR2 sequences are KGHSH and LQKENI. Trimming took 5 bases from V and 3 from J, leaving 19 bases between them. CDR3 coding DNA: TGTGCCAGCTCATCCTTACAGGAATCGCCTGACACCGGGGAGCTGTTTTTT. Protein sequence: CASSSLQESPDTGELFF.

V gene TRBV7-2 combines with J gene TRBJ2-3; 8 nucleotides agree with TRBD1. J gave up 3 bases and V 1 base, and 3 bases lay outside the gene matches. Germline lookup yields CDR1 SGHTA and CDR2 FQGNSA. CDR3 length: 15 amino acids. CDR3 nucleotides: TGTGCCAGCAGCTTAGACAGACAGGGGACAGATACGCAGTATTTT. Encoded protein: CASSLDRQGTDTQYF.

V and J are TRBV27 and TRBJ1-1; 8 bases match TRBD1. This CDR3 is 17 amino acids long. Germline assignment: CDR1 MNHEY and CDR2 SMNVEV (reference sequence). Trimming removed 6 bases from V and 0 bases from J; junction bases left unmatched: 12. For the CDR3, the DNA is TGTGCCAGCAGGGGCCGGGCGCAGGGGGCCCTGAACACTGAAGCTTTCTTT. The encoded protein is CASRGRAQGALNTEAFF.

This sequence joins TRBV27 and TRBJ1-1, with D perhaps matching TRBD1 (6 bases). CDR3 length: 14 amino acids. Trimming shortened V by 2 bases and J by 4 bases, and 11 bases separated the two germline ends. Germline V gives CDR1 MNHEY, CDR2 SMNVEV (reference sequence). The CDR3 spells CASSLGRGSTEAFF. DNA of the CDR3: TGTGCCAGCAGTTTAGGCAGGGGAAGCACTGAAGCTTTCTTT.

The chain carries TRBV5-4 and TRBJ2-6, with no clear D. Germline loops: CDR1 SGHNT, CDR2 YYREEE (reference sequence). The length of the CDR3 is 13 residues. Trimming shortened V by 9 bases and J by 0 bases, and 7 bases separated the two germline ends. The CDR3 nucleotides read TGTGCCATTCGGGTCTCTGGGGCCAACGTCCTGACTTTC. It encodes CAIRVSGANVLTF.

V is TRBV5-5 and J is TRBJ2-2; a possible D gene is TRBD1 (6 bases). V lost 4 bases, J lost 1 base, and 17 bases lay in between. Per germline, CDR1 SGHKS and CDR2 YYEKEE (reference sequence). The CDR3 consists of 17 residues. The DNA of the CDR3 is TGTGCCAGCAGCCGGTCACAGGGAAGGGGGAACACCGGGGAGCTGTTTTTT. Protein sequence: CASSRSQGRGNTGELFF.

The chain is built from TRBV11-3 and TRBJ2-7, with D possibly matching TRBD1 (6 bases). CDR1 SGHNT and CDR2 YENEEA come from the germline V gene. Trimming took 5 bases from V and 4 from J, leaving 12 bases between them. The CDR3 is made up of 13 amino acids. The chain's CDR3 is CASSKLQGYEQYF. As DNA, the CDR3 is TGTGCCAGCAGCAAATTACAGGGTTACGAGCAGTACTTC.

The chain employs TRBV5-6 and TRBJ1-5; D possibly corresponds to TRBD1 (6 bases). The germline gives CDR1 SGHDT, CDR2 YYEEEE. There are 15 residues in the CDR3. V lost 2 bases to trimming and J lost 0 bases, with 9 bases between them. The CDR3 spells CASSLATGSNQPQHF. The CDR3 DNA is TGTGCCAGCAGCTTAGCGACAGGTAGCAATCAGCCCCAGCATTTT.

The CDR3 is CASSQETNRVWGEKLFF. CDR3 bases: TGCGCCAGCAGCCAAGAAACGAACAGGGTTTGGGGTGAAAAACTGTTTTTT. V gene TRBV4-1 combines with J gene TRBJ1-4, with a tentative D call TRBD1 (6 bases). Trimming pared 0 bases from V and 7 bases from J, leaving 18 bases between. CDR3 size: 17 residues. Germline V gene sequence: CDR1 MGHRA, CDR2 YSYEKL.

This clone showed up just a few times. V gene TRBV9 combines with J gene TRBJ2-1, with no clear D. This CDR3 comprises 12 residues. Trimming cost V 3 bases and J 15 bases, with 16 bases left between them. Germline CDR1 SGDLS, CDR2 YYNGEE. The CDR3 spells CASSAGDSPMFF. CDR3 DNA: TGTGCCAGCAGCGCCGGAGATAGCCCGATGTTCTTC.

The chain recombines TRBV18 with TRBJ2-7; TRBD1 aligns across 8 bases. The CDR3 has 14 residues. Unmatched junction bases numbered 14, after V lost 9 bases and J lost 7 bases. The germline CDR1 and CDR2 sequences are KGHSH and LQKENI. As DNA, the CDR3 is TGTGCCAGTAGTTTGGGGCAGGGGGCGCCTGAGCAGTACTTC. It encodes CASSLGQGAPEQYF.

The CDR3: CASSYYGGSNQPQHF. The CDR3 coding sequence is TGTGCCAGCAGTTACTATGGGGGCAGCAATCAGCCCCAGCATTTT. This rearrangement joins TRBV6-2 or TRBV6-3 to TRBJ1-5; a possible D gene is TRBD1 (6 bases). The CDR3 covers 15 residues. The V gene's germline CDR1 is MNHEY and CDR2 SVGEGT. The V gene lost 1 base and the J gene lost 1 base, with 8 bases spanning the gap.

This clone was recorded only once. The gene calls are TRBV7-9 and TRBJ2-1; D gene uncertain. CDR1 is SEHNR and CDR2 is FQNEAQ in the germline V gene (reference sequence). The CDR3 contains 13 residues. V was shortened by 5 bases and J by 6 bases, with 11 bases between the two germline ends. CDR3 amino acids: CASSPHTANEQFF. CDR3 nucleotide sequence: TGTGCCAGCAGCCCACACACCGCCAATGAGCAGTTCTTC.

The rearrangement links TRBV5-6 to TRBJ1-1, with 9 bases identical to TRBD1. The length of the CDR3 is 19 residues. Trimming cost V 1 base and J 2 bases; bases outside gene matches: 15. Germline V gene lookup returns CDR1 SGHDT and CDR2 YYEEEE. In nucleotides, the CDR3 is TGTGCCAGCAGCTTGTTCTTGTTGGGGACAGGGCCTACCAACACTGAAGCTTTCTTT. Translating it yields CASSLFLLGTGPTNTEAFF.

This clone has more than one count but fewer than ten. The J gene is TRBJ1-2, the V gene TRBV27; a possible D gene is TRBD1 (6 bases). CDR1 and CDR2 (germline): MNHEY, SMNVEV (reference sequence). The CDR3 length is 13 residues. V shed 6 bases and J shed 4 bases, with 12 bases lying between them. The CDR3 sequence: CASRKGQPYGYTF. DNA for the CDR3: TGTGCCAGCAGAAAGGGACAACCCTATGGCTACACCTTC.

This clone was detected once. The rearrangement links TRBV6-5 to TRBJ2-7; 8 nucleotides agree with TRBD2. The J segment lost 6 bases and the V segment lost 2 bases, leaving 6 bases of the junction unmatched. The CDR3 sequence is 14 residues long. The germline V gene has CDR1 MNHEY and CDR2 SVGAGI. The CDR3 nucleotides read TGTGCCAGCAGTTACGCCAGCGGGGGAAGCGAGCAGTACTTC. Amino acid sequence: CASSYASGGSEQYF.

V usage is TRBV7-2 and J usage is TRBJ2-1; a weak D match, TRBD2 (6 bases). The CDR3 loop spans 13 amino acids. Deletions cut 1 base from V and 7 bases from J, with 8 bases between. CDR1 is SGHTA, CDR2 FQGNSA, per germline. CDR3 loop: CASSLGGVNEQFF. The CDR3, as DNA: TGTGCCAGCAGCTTAGGGGGGGTTAATGAGCAGTTCTTC.

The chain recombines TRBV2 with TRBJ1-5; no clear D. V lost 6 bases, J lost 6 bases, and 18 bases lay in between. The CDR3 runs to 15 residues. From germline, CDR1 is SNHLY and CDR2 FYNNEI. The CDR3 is CASSFDSGLGQPQHF. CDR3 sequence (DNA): TGTGCCAGCAGCTTCGATTCGGGGTTGGGTCAGCCCCAGCATTTT.